These 21 T cell receptor beta chains originate from one sample sequenced in a study of shared clonotypes between healthy human individuals. Measured with immunoSEQ multiplex PCR; TCRdb has only the in-frame clones, and not every one. The table lists millions of clones, around 94% of them singletons, with over 0.12% in the top ten. Specimen: naive CD4+ T cells sorted from blood. Subset defined: CD45RA+ positively selected. These receptors originate from a man younger than 35 in good health.

The chain couples TRBV21-1 to TRBJ2-7; the table gives TRBD2 as D, unverified against the DNA. TRBV21-1 is a recognized pseudogene. The CDR3 is made up of 16 amino acids. This CDR3 reads CASSKVSTYPTYEQYF. CDR3 DNA: TGTGCCAGCAGCAAAGTCTCAACCTACCCGACCTACGAGCAGTACTTC.

The rearrangement uses TRBV4-3 and TRBJ2-1; either TRBD1 or TRBD2 may fit D (5 bases each). V was pared by 4 bases and J by 9 bases, with 16 bases between. CDR3 length: 14 amino acids. Germline V CDR1 and CDR2: LGHNA, YSLEER. CDR3 sequence reads: CASSRGDPVAEQFF. CDR3 sequence (DNA): TGCGCCAGCAGCCGAGGGGACCCCGTGGCTGAGCAGTTCTTC.

The rearrangement links TRBV5-4 to TRBJ2-5, with D maybe TRBD1 (7 bases). V gave up 3 bases and J gave up 6 bases, with 15 bases separating them. Per the germline V gene, CDR1 is SGHNT and CDR2 is YYREEE (reference sequence). The CDR3 is 14 amino acids. The CDR3 loop reads CASSSFGGGQTQYF. CDR3 bases: TGTGCCAGCAGCTCCTTCGGAGGGGGCCAGACCCAGTACTTC.

V and J are TRBV4-1 and TRBJ2-5; 8 bases are a match to TRBD1. The J call may be wrong; the DNA end is better matched by TRBJ2-7. Germline V gene lookup returns CDR1 MGHRA and CDR2 YSYEKL. The CDR3 runs 15 residues. The CDR3 here is CASSRSPDRAYEQYF. The CDR3, as DNA: TGCGCCAGCAGCCGTAGCCCGGACAGGGCCTACGAGCAGTACTTC.

CDR3 in DNA: TGTGCCAGCGGATCGGGAGGGGTAAATGAAAAACTGTTTTTT. Encoded protein: CASGSGGVNEKLFF. The chain employs TRBV27 and TRBJ1-4; possibly TRBD1 for D (5 bases). The germline V gene has CDR1 MNHEY and CDR2 SMNVEV (reference sequence). The V end was cut by 8 bases, the J end by 5 bases, with 15 bases between. The CDR3 is 14 amino acids.

V usage is TRBV7-9 and J usage is TRBJ2-3; TRBD2 matches 8 bases. The V segment lost 5 bases and the J segment 0 bases; nucleotides outside the gene matches: 10. Germline values: CDR1 SEHNR, CDR2 FQNEAQ (reference sequence). This CDR3 is built from 17 residues. CDR3 nucleotides: TGTGCCAGCAGCCCCCCTCAGCGGGGGCCCAGCACAGATACGCAGTATTTT. It translates to CASSPPQRGPSTDTQYF.

The CDR3 reads CASSPENSNGQFF. CDR3 nucleotides: TGTGCCAGCAGCCCGGAAAATTCTAACGGGCAGTTCTTC. The V and J genes are TRBV5-4 and TRBJ2-1; D unresolved. The CDR3 covers 13 residues. Germline CDR1 reads SGHNT; CDR2 reads YYREEE (reference sequence). V lost 4 bases and J 12 bases, leaving 17 bases between the germline ends.

This chain uses TRBV5-1 with TRBJ1-6; no firm D call. The CDR3 runs 14 residues. The germline V gene encodes CDR1 SGHRS and CDR2 YFSETQ. V shed 0 bases and J shed 8 bases, with 9 bases lying between them. The CDR3 reads CASSLEGNHSPLHF. CDR3 DNA sequence: TGCGCCAGCAGCTTGGAAGGGAATCATTCACCCCTCCACTTT.

V usage is TRBV7-2 and J usage is TRBJ2-2; D gene uncertain. The germline CDR1 and CDR2 sequences are SGHTA and FQGNSA. V was trimmed by 4 bases and J by 0 bases, leaving 6 bases between them. This CDR3 region has 14 residues. Written as DNA, the CDR3 is TGTGCCAGCAGCTCCAGTCCGAACACCGGGGAGCTGTTTTTT. Translating it yields CASSSSPNTGELFF.

Concerning this clone itself: In the same sample, other DNA sequences code for this CDR3. V is TRBV9 and J is TRBJ1-2; 9 positions match TRBD1. V shed 4 bases and J 8 bases; nucleotides not matched to a gene: 6. Per the germline V gene, CDR1 is SGDLS and CDR2 is YYNGEE. CDR3 size: 13 residues. The CDR3 bases are TGTGCCAGCAGCCCCAGACAGGGGGGCGGCTACACCTTC. Protein product: CASSPRQGGGYTF.

V gene TRBV28 combines with J gene TRBJ1-5, with 7 bases matching TRBD1. The V segment lost 3 bases and the J segment 7 bases; nucleotides outside the gene matches: 6. The CDR3 loop spans 14 amino acids. The germline V gene has CDR1 MDHEN and CDR2 SYDVKM. CDR3 in DNA: TGTGCCAGCAGTTTCCCACAGGGGAGGCAGCCCCAGCATTTT. This gives the protein CASSFPQGRQPQHF.

J is TRBJ2-5 and V is TRBV18; D gene ambiguous. V lost 6 bases and J lost 1, with 12 bases in between. Germline assignment: CDR1 KGHSH and CDR2 LQKENI. The CDR3 runs 14 residues. The DNA of the CDR3 is TGTGCCAGCTCCAGTTCCGGGTTCCAAGAGACCCAGTACTTC. Amino acids: CASSSSGFQETQYF.

This clone is a singleton in its sample. This chain uses TRBV5-4 with TRBJ2-3; the match to TRBD2 covers 8 bases. This CDR3 comprises 18 residues. The V gene end was trimmed by 2 bases and the J gene end by 1 base; junction bases not matched to a gene: 12. Germline V gene lookup returns CDR1 SGHNT and CDR2 YYREEE (reference sequence). CDR3 residues: CASSFATGSGGGTDTQYF. In nucleotides, the CDR3 is TGTGCCAGCAGCTTCGCCACGGGGAGCGGGGGCGGCACAGATACGCAGTATTTT.

The chain couples TRBV6-5 to TRBJ1-1; 8 bases map to TRBD1. The CDR3 runs to 15 residues. Looked up from germline, CDR1 is MNHEY and CDR2 is SVGAGI. With 6 bases clipped from V and 1 base from J, the junction kept 7 bases outside the gene matches. CDR3 bases: TGTGCCAGCAGCCCCCGGACAGGGACGAACACTGAAGCTTTCTTT. Protein: CASSPRTGTNTEAFF.

V usage is TRBV28 and J usage is TRBJ2-4, with 7 bases matching TRBD1. The CDR3 runs 17 residues. Germline-derived CDR1 and CDR2 are MDHEN and SYDVKM. Trimming took 4 bases from V and 9 from J; bases not matched to a gene: 18. The chain's CDR3 is CASSSRTGRDGMAIQYF. The DNA for the CDR3 is TGTGCCAGCAGTTCCCGGACAGGAAGGGACGGAATGGCCATTCAGTACTTC.

V and J are TRBV10-3 and TRBJ2-1, with D perhaps matching TRBD1 (6 bases). The CDR3 runs to 14 residues. Between the trimmed V and J ends, which lost 7 bases and 0 bases, there was a span of 10 bases. Germline CDR1 and CDR2: ENHRY and SYGVKD. The CDR3 nucleotides read TGTGCCATCAAGTGGGACATCTCCTACAATGAGCAGTTCTTC. It codes for CAIKWDISYNEQFF.

The chain is built from TRBV25-1 and TRBJ1-5; D is ambiguous. The CDR3 totals 15 residues. Looked up from germline, CDR1 is MGHDK and CDR2 is SYGVNS. The V and J ends lost 8 bases and 3 bases respectively, with 17 bases between them. The CDR3 region has the DNA TGTGCCAGCCGGAAGAGGAGAAGCACCAATCAGCCCCAGCATTTT. It specifies CASRKRRSTNQPQHF. Supplemented by reference TRBV25-1 and TRBJ1-5, the full variable domain reads EADIYQTPRYLVIGTGKKITLECSQTMGHDKMYWYQQDPGMELHLIHYSYGVNSTEKGDLSSESTVSRIRTEHFPLTLESARPSHTSQYLCASRKRRSTNQPQHFGDGTRLSIL.

This chain links TRBV25-1 with TRBJ1-4; TRBD1 matches at 10 bases. CDR3 length: 18 residues. V shed 5 bases and J 2 bases; nucleotides not matched to a gene: 11. Germline V gene sequence: CDR1 MGHDK, CDR2 SYGVNS. The CDR3 DNA is TGTGCCAGCAGTTATCGGGACAGGGGATTAATCACTAATGAAAAACTGTTTTTT. Its protein is CASSYRDRGLITNEKLFF.

V usage is TRBV5-1 and J usage is TRBJ2-1; 7 bases agree with TRBD1. Unmatched junction bases numbered 5, after V lost 5 bases and J lost 3 bases. Germline V CDR1 and CDR2: SGHRS, YFSETQ. This CDR3 has 14 amino acids. The CDR3 DNA reads as TGCGCCAGCAGATGGGGACAGCTCTACAATGAGCAGTTCTTC. Protein sequence: CASRWGQLYNEQFF.

The chain couples TRBV6-6 to TRBJ2-3; D possibly corresponds to TRBD1 (6 bases). There are 15 residues in the CDR3. Trimming removed 7 bases from V and 2 bases from J, with 16 bases in between. Germline values: CDR1 MNHNY, CDR2 SVGAGI (reference sequence). The CDR3 protein is CASKGTGSTTDTQYF. The CDR3 DNA sequence: TGTGCCAGCAAGGGCACAGGGAGCACCACAGATACGCAGTATTTT.

The CDR3 bases are TGTGCCAGCAGTCCCCTCGGTAGCGGGAGGGCCGAGGAGTTCTTC. Its translation is CASSPLGSGRAEEFF. The chain uses TRBV6-5 and TRBJ2-1; TRBD2 matches at 11 bases. The CDR3 has 15 amino acids. CDR1 is MNHEY and CDR2 is SVGAGI in the germline V gene. V lost 5 bases and J lost 14; bases outside the gene matches: 14.